The clone carrying this T cell receptor (beta chain) showed up many times. The data were obtained in a study of T-cell reconstitution after alpha-beta-depleted transplantation in children. Germline CDR1 is SGHNT and CDR2 is YENEEA. V was pared by 5 bases and J by 0 bases, with 20 bases between. This CDR3 is 19 amino acids long. Molecular barcoding with unique molecular identifiers was used for the TCRbeta library. Using its own MiXCR run on the PCR reads, TCRdb lists one record per CDR3 protein. The table lists over 550,000 distinct CDR3 sequences, roughly a tenth of them singletons. The V call is TRBV11-3, the J call TRBJ1-6; no clear D gene. Sequences were derived from PBMCs from the stem cell graft donor, sampled from the stem cell graft. The receptor was derived from a human donor who donated a stem cell graft to a child with acute myeloid leukemia. The CDR3 DNA reads TGTGCCAGCAGCCAAACGATGACGCAGGAGGGCTCCTATAATTCACCCCTCCACTTT. This sequence encodes CASSQTMTQEGSYNSPLHF.